A single sample is the source of the 6 T cell receptor beta chains below, sequenced in a study of vaccination and CD4 T cells after COVID-19. Their cognate antigens are unknown. Regarding treatment: approximately nine-day PBMC culture with coronavirus spike peptide pools or control peptides (ViraFEST assay). CD4+ T lymphocytes from the unexposed donor were collected before the COVID-19 pandemic (2011-2018). The assay that was used to sequence DNA from cultured CD4+ T cells was the Oncomine TCR Beta short-read assay. A single record per CDR3 protein comes from TCRdb applying MiXCR to the PCR reads. The sample carries a few thousand distinct CDR3 sequences, roughly 60% recorded once. Source material: CD4+ T cells from blood, cultured in vitro. The receptor set was obtained from a human donor in good health.

The J gene is TRBJ2-1, the V gene TRBV11-2; D perhaps matches TRBD2 (5 bases). The CDR3 runs 12 residues. Germline V lookup: CDR1 SGHAT, CDR2 FQNNGV. Trimming removed 8 bases from V and 4 bases from J, with 9 bases in between. The CDR3: CASEAVYNEQFF. DNA for the CDR3: TGTGCCAGCGAAGCGGTATACAATGAGCAGTTCTTC.

This clonotype was seen a handful of times. The chain employs TRBV7-2 and TRBJ1-5; D may be TRBD1 (5 bases). The CDR3 runs to 16 residues. V lost 1 base and J lost 3, with 13 bases in between. In germline, CDR1 is SGHTA, CDR2 FQGNSA. In DNA form, the CDR3 reads TGTGCCAGCAGCTTAGAGTCTGCAGGGCACAATCAGCCCCAGCATTTT. This gives the protein CASSLESAGHNQPQHF.

J is TRBJ2-5 and V is TRBV10-1; no reliable D call. V lost 3 bases, J lost 5 bases, and 10 bases lay in between. The CDR3 length is 13 residues. Per the germline V gene, CDR1 is WNHNN and CDR2 is SYGVQD (reference sequence). Here the CDR3 DNA reads TGCGCCAGCAGTGAAGGGTCTAGGGAGACCCAGTACTTC. It encodes CASSEGSRETQYF.

By share of the sample, this clonotype is medium-sized (0.01 to 0.1%). The chain couples TRBV19 to TRBJ2-3; TRBD1 aligns across 7 bases. CDR3 size: 15 residues. Germline CDR1 reads LNHDA; CDR2 reads SQIVND (reference sequence). Unmatched junction bases numbered 3, after V lost 3 bases and J lost 0 bases. CDR3 DNA: TGTGCCAGTAGTATTAGACAGGGTAGCACAGATACGCAGTATTTT. Its translation is CASSIRQGSTDTQYF. The variable domain in full, with the rest retrieved from reference TRBV19 and TRBJ2-3, is DGGITQSPKYLFRKEGQNVTLSCEQNLNHDAMYWYRQDPGQGLRLIYYSQIVNDFQKGDIAEGYSVSREKKESFPLTVTSAQKNPTAFYLCASSIRQGSTDTQYFGPGTRLTVL.

This clonotype was counted a few times. J is TRBJ1-5 and V is TRBV20-1; no reliable D call. Deletions cut 5 bases from V and 2 bases from J, with 7 bases between. The CDR3 is 12 amino acids. Per the germline V gene, CDR1 is DFQATT and CDR2 is SNEGSKA (reference sequence). Written as DNA, the CDR3 is TGCAGTGCTGATAGGGGCAATCAGCCCCAGCATTTT. As protein: CSADRGNQPQHF.

This clonotype was found a few times. J is TRBJ1-6 and V is TRBV7-9, with 10 bases fitting TRBD1. CDR1 SEHNR and CDR2 FQNEAQ come from the germline V gene (reference sequence). Trimming at V came to 4 bases and at J to 9 bases, leaving 3 bases not matched to a gene. This CDR3 has 14 amino acids. The DNA for the CDR3 is TGTGCCAGCAGCTGGGGACAGGGGTTTTCACCCCTCCACTTT. It codes for CASSWGQGFSPLHF. Looking up the rest from reference TRBV7-9 and TRBJ1-6 gives the full variable domain: DTGVSQNPRHKITKRGQNVTFRCDPISEHNRLYWYRQTLGQGPEFLTYFQNEAQLEKSRLLSDRFSAERPKGSFSTLEIQRTEQGDSAMYLCASSWGQGFSPLHFGNGTRLTVT.